Listed below are T cell receptor beta chains from one sample, sequenced in a study of CD8 T cells in Susac syndrome. TCRdb itself ran the immunoSEQ multiplex PCR reads through MiXCR, one entry per CDR3 protein. Of over 300,000 distinct CDR3 sequences listed, about 91% are singletons. Source material: CD4+ T cells from PBMCs. The receptors here all came from a human donor with multiple sclerosis. The CDR3 runs from the conserved cysteine through the conserved F or W. Each record gives: J gene, D gene, clone size, V gene, CDR3 DNA, CDR3 protein. D genes are given only for firm matches. Clone size is given for some rows only: seen once, a few or many times, or a class if the clone is expanded.

j_gene: TRBJ1-2
d_gene: NA
abundance: NA
v_gene: TRBV29-1
CDR3nt: TGCAGCGTTGAAGGGGTGGAAGGCTACACCTTC
CDR3aa: CSVEGVEGYTF

j_gene: TRBJ2-7
d_gene: NA
abundance: NA
v_gene: TRBV27
CDR3nt: TGTGCCAGCAGTTTACAAGGCTTTTCCCCCTACGAGCAGTACTTC
CDR3aa: CASSLQGFSPYEQYF

j_gene: TRBJ1-4
d_gene: NA
abundance: NA
v_gene: TRBV6-5
CDR3nt: TGTGCCAGCACCCCCACGAGGGGTAATGAAAAACTGTTTTTT
CDR3aa: CASTPTRGNEKLFF

j_gene: TRBJ2-3
d_gene: TRBD2
abundance: NA
v_gene: TRBV5-4
CDR3nt: TGTGCCAGCAGCTTGTACACTAGCGGGGGGATAAATACGCAGTATTTT
CDR3aa: CASSLYTSGGINTQYF

j_gene: TRBJ1-1
d_gene: TRBD1
abundance: NA
v_gene: TRBV5-1
CDR3nt: TGCGCCAGCAGCCCTAGACAGGGCCAGGGCCGTCGGGTGGTGAACACTGAAGCTTTCTTT
CDR3aa: CASSPRQGQGRRVVNTEAFF

j_gene: TRBJ1-2
d_gene: NA
abundance: NA
v_gene: TRBV20-1
CDR3nt: TGCAGTGCTTATCATGATCGAGCTGGCTACACCTTC
CDR3aa: CSAYHDRAGYTF

j_gene: TRBJ1-1
d_gene: NA
abundance: NA
v_gene: TRBV5-1
CDR3nt: TGCGCCAGCAGCTCATACACTACAGGGAACACTGAAGCTTTCTTT
CDR3aa: CASSSYTTGNTEAFF

j_gene: TRBJ2-3
d_gene: NA
abundance: NA
v_gene: TRBV21-1
CDR3nt: TGTGCCAGCACGACGGGGATTCTCGGAGATACGCAGTATTTT
CDR3aa: CASTTGILGDTQYF

j_gene: TRBJ1-2
d_gene: NA
abundance: NA
v_gene: TRBV5-5
CDR3nt: TGTGCCAGCAGCCCGGTGGGGGGGGGCCTCTATGGCTACACCTTC
CDR3aa: CASSPVGGGLYGYTF

j_gene: TRBJ1-5
d_gene: NA
abundance: NA
v_gene: TRBV12-3/TRBV12-4
CDR3nt: TGTGCCAGCAGTTTGGGGGAGGGGCACCCGAATCAGCCCCAGCATTTT
CDR3aa: CASSLGEGHPNQPQHF

j_gene: TRBJ2-7
d_gene: NA
abundance: NA
v_gene: TRBV24-1
CDR3nt: TGTGCCACCAGTGATTCGTATGGCTACGAGCAGTACTTC
CDR3aa: CATSDSYGYEQYF

j_gene: TRBJ2-7
d_gene: TRBD2
abundance: NA
v_gene: TRBV4-1
CDR3nt: TGCGCCAGCAGCCAAGAACCTGGACTAGCGGGAGGAAGCTCCTACGAGCAGTACTTC
CDR3aa: CASSQEPGLAGGSSYEQYF

j_gene: TRBJ2-1
d_gene: TRBD2
abundance: NA
v_gene: TRBV5-1
CDR3nt: TGCGCCAGCAGCTTGTTATCGGGGGGTTACAATGAGCAGTTCTTC
CDR3aa: CASSLLSGGYNEQFF

j_gene: TRBJ2-3
d_gene: TRBD2
abundance: NA
v_gene: TRBV24-1
CDR3nt: TGTGCCACCAGTGATCCGACTAGCGGGGTTTTCGCAGATACGCAGTATTTT
CDR3aa: CATSDPTSGVFADTQYF

j_gene: TRBJ2-7
d_gene: NA
abundance: NA
v_gene: TRBV6-5
CDR3nt: TGTGCCAGCAGTTACGGTCCAGGCCCATACGAGCAGTACTTC
CDR3aa: CASSYGPGPYEQYF

j_gene: TRBJ1-2
d_gene: NA
abundance: NA
v_gene: TRBV7-9
CDR3nt: TGTGCCAGCAGCCGAATGGGGGGCCCCTATGGCTACACCTTC
CDR3aa: CASSRMGGPYGYTF

j_gene: TRBJ1-2
d_gene: NA
abundance: NA
v_gene: TRBV20-1
CDR3nt: TGCAGTGCTCCCTCCGCGGGCCTCCTAAACTATGGCTACACCTTC
CDR3aa: CSAPSAGLLNYGYTF

j_gene: TRBJ1-1
d_gene: NA
abundance: NA
v_gene: TRBV20-1
CDR3nt: TGCAGTGCTAGAACCCGGGCCGCCCGTCCTAACACTGAAGCTTTCTTT
CDR3aa: CSARTRAARPNTEAFF

j_gene: TRBJ2-5
d_gene: TRBD1
abundance: NA
v_gene: TRBV4-3
CDR3nt: TGCGCCAGCAGCCAAGATAAACAGGGGTGGGAGACCCAGTACTTC
CDR3aa: CASSQDKQGWETQYF

j_gene: TRBJ1-3
d_gene: TRBD1
abundance: NA
v_gene: TRBV9
CDR3nt: TGTGCCAGCAGCGTGGGGACAGGGAGCTCTGGAAACACCATATATTTT
CDR3aa: CASSVGTGSSGNTIYF

j_gene: TRBJ2-5
d_gene: NA
abundance: NA
v_gene: TRBV6-1
CDR3nt: TGTGCCAGCAGTGTAGGGCTGGGAGAGACCCAGTACTTC
CDR3aa: CASSVGLGETQYF

j_gene: TRBJ1-2
d_gene: TRBD1
abundance: NA
v_gene: TRBV5-1
CDR3nt: TGCGCCAGCAGCTCCCAACCGGGACAGAACTATGGCTACACCTTC
CDR3aa: CASSSQPGQNYGYTF

j_gene: TRBJ2-3
d_gene: NA
abundance: NA
v_gene: TRBV20-1
CDR3nt: TGCAGTGCTACAGACACTCGCACAGATACGCAGTATTTT
CDR3aa: CSATDTRTDTQYF

j_gene: TRBJ2-7
d_gene: TRBD2
abundance: NA
v_gene: TRBV6-5
CDR3nt: TGTGCCAGCAGTTACTCCCTCGGGGAGCGGGAGGTCTACGAGCAGTACTTC
CDR3aa: CASSYSLGEREVYEQYF

j_gene: TRBJ1-1
d_gene: TRBD1
abundance: once
v_gene: TRBV19
CDR3nt: TGTGCCAGTAGTGAGGCAGGGGGAGGCACTGAAGCTTTCTTT
CDR3aa: CASSEAGGGTEAFF

j_gene: TRBJ2-5
d_gene: TRBD2
abundance: NA
v_gene: TRBV5-1
CDR3nt: TGCGCCAGCAGCCTCGGGCGGGGGTCACAAGAGACCCAGTACTTC
CDR3aa: CASSLGRGSQETQYF

j_gene: TRBJ1-1
d_gene: NA
abundance: NA
v_gene: TRBV30
CDR3nt: TGTGCCTGGACCGCCATCGGTACCAACACTGAAGCTTTCTTT
CDR3aa: CAWTAIGTNTEAFF

j_gene: TRBJ1-1
d_gene: NA
abundance: NA
v_gene: TRBV27
CDR3nt: TGTGCCAGCAGCCTACAGGGCGTTGGGAACACTGAAGCTTTCTTT
CDR3aa: CASSLQGVGNTEAFF

j_gene: TRBJ2-3
d_gene: NA
abundance: NA
v_gene: TRBV3-1
CDR3nt: TGTGCCAGCAGCAGTCGGACACGCGCAGATACGCAGTATTTT
CDR3aa: CASSSRTRADTQYF

j_gene: TRBJ2-1
d_gene: NA
abundance: NA
v_gene: TRBV20-1
CDR3nt: TGCAGTGCCTCGGCAGGGCGGAGCTCCTACAATGAGCAGTTCTTC
CDR3aa: CSASAGRSSYNEQFF

j_gene: TRBJ2-5
d_gene: NA
abundance: NA
v_gene: TRBV30
CDR3nt: TGTGCCTGGAGTGTAGGGCTAGCCCAAGAGACCCAGTACTTC
CDR3aa: CAWSVGLAQETQYF

j_gene: TRBJ2-3
d_gene: TRBD2
abundance: NA
v_gene: TRBV3-1
CDR3nt: TGTGCCAGCAGCCAACAGCTACAAGCGGGAGGGGCAGATACGCAGTATTTT
CDR3aa: CASSQQLQAGGADTQYF

j_gene: TRBJ1-3
d_gene: TRBD1
abundance: NA
v_gene: TRBV6-5
CDR3nt: TGTGCCAGCAGTTTCTCTCGGGACAGCACCATCTCTGGAAACACCATATATTTT
CDR3aa: CASSFSRDSTISGNTIYF

j_gene: TRBJ1-1
d_gene: NA
abundance: NA
v_gene: TRBV7-2
CDR3nt: TGTGCCAGCAGCAAAGACGGGGCAAGTACTGAAGCTTTCTTT
CDR3aa: CASSKDGASTEAFF

j_gene: TRBJ1-4
d_gene: NA
abundance: NA
v_gene: TRBV6-5
CDR3nt: TGTGCCAGCAGTTCCCCAGGGTCAACTAATGAAAAACTGTTTTTT
CDR3aa: CASSSPGSTNEKLFF

j_gene: TRBJ2-7
d_gene: NA
abundance: NA
v_gene: TRBV27
CDR3nt: TGTGCCAGCAGTTTAACACCTGGGAATGGTACGGTGCAGTACTTC
CDR3aa: CASSLTPGNGTVQYF

j_gene: TRBJ2-1
d_gene: NA
abundance: NA
v_gene: TRBV7-3
CDR3nt: TGTGCCAGCAGCTTACGGGAGTGGAATGAGCAGTTCTTC
CDR3aa: CASSLREWNEQFF

j_gene: TRBJ1-1
d_gene: NA
abundance: NA
v_gene: TRBV25-1
CDR3nt: TGTGCCAGCAGTGAATGGGGGCAGATGAACACTGAAGCTTTCTTT
CDR3aa: CASSEWGQMNTEAFF

j_gene: TRBJ2-7
d_gene: TRBD1
abundance: NA
v_gene: TRBV20-1
CDR3nt: TGCAGTGCCGCGGCGACAGGGTCCTACGAGCAGTACTTC
CDR3aa: CSAAATGSYEQYF

j_gene: TRBJ2-7
d_gene: TRBD2
abundance: NA
v_gene: TRBV6-5
CDR3nt: TGTGCCAGCAGACTTGGGCGGGGGTCGTACGAGCAGTACTTC
CDR3aa: CASRLGRGSYEQYF

j_gene: TRBJ2-2
d_gene: NA
abundance: NA
v_gene: TRBV30
CDR3nt: TGTGCCTGGAGTGGCCGGACCTCATTTTCTACCGGGGAGCTGTTTTTT
CDR3aa: CAWSGRTSFSTGELFF

j_gene: TRBJ1-1
d_gene: NA
abundance: NA
v_gene: TRBV4-1
CDR3nt: TGCGCCAGCAGCCAAGGGGGTGGGTTTGTGGACACTGAAGCTTTCTTT
CDR3aa: CASSQGGGFVDTEAFF

j_gene: TRBJ2-1
d_gene: TRBD1
abundance: NA
v_gene: TRBV29-1
CDR3nt: TGCAGCGTGGGACAGGGGTTAGGCTGGGATGAGCAGTTCTTC
CDR3aa: CSVGQGLGWDEQFF

j_gene: TRBJ2-3
d_gene: NA
abundance: NA
v_gene: TRBV29-1
CDR3nt: TGCAGCGCGACAGGACGGGGTGGGACAGATACGCAGTATTTT
CDR3aa: CSATGRGGTDTQYF

j_gene: TRBJ2-5
d_gene: NA
abundance: NA
v_gene: TRBV20-1
CDR3nt: TGCAGTGCTAGAGAGAGGGAGACGGCGCGGGGGACCCAGTACTTC
CDR3aa: CSARERETARGTQYF

j_gene: TRBJ1-1
d_gene: TRBD1
abundance: NA
v_gene: TRBV4-1
CDR3nt: TGCGCCAGCAGCCCCGGGACAGTTCTCTCCACTGAAGCTTTCTTT
CDR3aa: CASSPGTVLSTEAFF

j_gene: TRBJ1-5
d_gene: NA
abundance: NA
v_gene: TRBV12-3/TRBV12-4
CDR3nt: TGTGCCAGCAGGCCCGGCAATCAGCCCCAGCATTTT
CDR3aa: CASRPGNQPQHF

j_gene: TRBJ2-6
d_gene: NA
abundance: NA
v_gene: TRBV5-1
CDR3nt: TGCGCCAGCAGCCTCCTCCAGAGGCTCGGGGCCAACGTCCTGACTTTC
CDR3aa: CASSLLQRLGANVLTF

j_gene: TRBJ2-2
d_gene: NA
abundance: NA
v_gene: TRBV5-1
CDR3nt: TGCGCCAGCAGCCCCCTAGAATCGATCGGGGAGCTGTTTTTT
CDR3aa: CASSPLESIGELFF

j_gene: TRBJ2-7
d_gene: NA
abundance: NA
v_gene: TRBV2
CDR3nt: TGTGCCAGCAGTGAAGCGAGGAGGGAGCAGTACTTC
CDR3aa: CASSEARREQYF

j_gene: TRBJ1-3
d_gene: NA
abundance: NA
v_gene: TRBV3-1
CDR3nt: TGTGCCAGCAGCCATTTTAGCGGCAGGGACCTGCTCGGAAACACCATATATTTT
CDR3aa: CASSHFSGRDLLGNTIYF

j_gene: TRBJ2-7
d_gene: NA
abundance: NA
v_gene: TRBV6-5
CDR3nt: TGTGCCAGCAGAAACGACGGAACCTACGAGCAGTACTTC
CDR3aa: CASRNDGTYEQYF

j_gene: TRBJ2-3
d_gene: NA
abundance: NA
v_gene: TRBV24-1
CDR3nt: TGTGCCACCAGTACGGGGAGCACAGATACGCAGTATTTT
CDR3aa: CATSTGSTDTQYF

j_gene: TRBJ1-2
d_gene: TRBD1
abundance: NA
v_gene: TRBV20-1
CDR3nt: TGCAGTGCTCGGGACAGGGCCCTCTATGGCTACACCTTC
CDR3aa: CSARDRALYGYTF

j_gene: TRBJ1-6
d_gene: NA
abundance: NA
v_gene: TRBV18
CDR3nt: TGTGCCAGCTCACCGAGGGCCCCCCGGGGCTATAATTCACCCCTCCACTTT
CDR3aa: CASSPRAPRGYNSPLHF